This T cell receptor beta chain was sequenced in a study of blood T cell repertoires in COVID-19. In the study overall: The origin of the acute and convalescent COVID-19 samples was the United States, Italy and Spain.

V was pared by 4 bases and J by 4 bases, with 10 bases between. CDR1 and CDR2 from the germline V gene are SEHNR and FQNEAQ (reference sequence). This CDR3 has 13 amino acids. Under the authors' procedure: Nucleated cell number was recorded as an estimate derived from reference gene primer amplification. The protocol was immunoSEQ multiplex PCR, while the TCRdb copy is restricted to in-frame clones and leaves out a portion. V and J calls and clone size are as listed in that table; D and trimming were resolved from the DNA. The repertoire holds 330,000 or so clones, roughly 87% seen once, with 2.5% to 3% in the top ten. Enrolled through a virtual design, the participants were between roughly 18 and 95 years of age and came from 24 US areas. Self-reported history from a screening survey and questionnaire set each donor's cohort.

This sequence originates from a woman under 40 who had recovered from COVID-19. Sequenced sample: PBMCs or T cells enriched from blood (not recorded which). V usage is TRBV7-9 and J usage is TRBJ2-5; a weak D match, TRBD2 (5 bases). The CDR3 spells CASSSPAGETQYF. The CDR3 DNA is TGTGCCAGCAGCTCTCCCGCGGGAGAGACCCAGTACTTC.